Detailed here is one TCR beta chain. This record comes from a study of patients and donors after allogeneic stem cell transplantation. The ends were cut back, 0 bases at V and 0 bases at J, with 10 bases in the middle. Germline CDR1 SGHDT, CDR2 YYEEEE. The CDR3 has 16 amino acids. TCRdb fed the RT-PCR reads into MiXCR, producing one record per CDR3 protein. There are 20,000 or so distinct CDR3 sequences in the sample; about 30% occur only once, and 48% lies in the top ten. The sequencing sample was made of blood, either unsorted or a sorted T cell fraction (not recorded which). The source of this sequence is a human donor who was either an allogeneic HSCT recipient or a stem cell or donor lymphocyte infusion donor (not recorded which). It is not recorded whose cells these are; they may come from a transplant donor. This chain connects TRBV5-6 to TRBJ1-3; D not resolved. CDR3 sequence: CASSLASRGSGNTIYF. The CDR3 region has the DNA TGTGCCAGCAGCTTGGCTTCACGGGGCTCTGGAAACACCATATATTTT.